Below, 13 T cell receptor beta chains from the same sample are listed, as sequenced in a study of blood T cells in healthy people across ages. A second roughly 7 to 12 cycle PCR used barcoded and J-beta primers. From the 5' RACE reads, TCRdb called clonotypes with MiXCR, one entry per CDR3 protein. The sample has about 1.7 million distinct CDR3 sequences, 25% to 30% seen once. The sequenced material came from blood. These receptors all come from a woman in her twenties or thirties in good health.

The chain joins TRBV7-2 to TRBJ2-7; 8 bases match TRBD2. Germline V gives CDR1 SGHTA, CDR2 FQGNSA. Unmatched junction bases numbered 6, after V lost 5 bases and J lost 0 bases. CDR3 size: 15 residues. The CDR3 is CASSVTGTSSYEQYF. In nucleotides, the CDR3 is TGTGCCAGCAGCGTCACCGGGACTAGCTCCTACGAGCAGTACTTC.

The CDR3 sequence is CASSAARPREDTQYF. In nucleotides, the CDR3 is TGTGCCAGCAGCGCCGCTAGGCCACGGGAGGATACGCAGTATTTT. The chain links TRBV11-2 to TRBJ2-3, with D maybe TRBD2 (6 bases). Trimming cost V 5 bases and J 6 bases, with 18 bases left between them. Germline-derived CDR1 and CDR2 are SGHAT and FQNNGV. CDR3 length equals 15 residues. Combining the CDR3 with reference TRBV11-2 and TRBJ2-3 gives the whole variable domain EAGVAQSPRYKIIEKRQSVAFWCNPISGHATLYWYQQILGQGPKLLIQFQNNGVVDDSQLPKDRFSAERLKGVDSTLKIQPAKLEDSAVYLCASSAARPREDTQYFGPGTRLTVL.

V usage is TRBV12-3 or TRBV12-4 and J usage is TRBJ2-3; 8 positions agree with TRBD2. The CDR3 is 15 residues long. V dropped 3 bases and J dropped 6; count of bases not matched to a gene: 8. CDR3 nucleotides: TGTGCCAGCAGTTTCCCAGGCGGGGGGAGGGATACGCAGTATTTT. Translated, it gives CASSFPGGGRDTQYF.

There are a few counts of this clonotype. J is TRBJ2-7 and V is TRBV2; perhaps TRBD2 as D (7 bases). Trimming took off 4 bases at V and 5 bases at J, with 18 bases between the two ends. The CDR3 runs 15 residues. The V gene's germline CDR1 is SNHLY and CDR2 FYNNEI. CDR3 sequence: CASSGQGRGIHEQYF. CDR3 DNA sequence: TGTGCCAGCAGTGGCCAGGGGCGGGGGATCCACGAGCAGTACTTC. The full variable domain, its missing parts supplied by reference TRBV2 and TRBJ2-7, is EPEVTQTPSHQVTQMGQEVILRCVPISNHLYFYWYRQILGQKVEFLVSFYNNEISEKSEIFDDQFSVERPDGSNFTLKIRSTKLEDSAMYFCASSGQGRGIHEQYFGPGTRLTVT.

Notes on this clonotype: It may be a read error: a sequence one base away is much more abundant. The genes are TRBV12-3 or TRBV12-4 and TRBJ2-7; no clear D. The V end was cut by 11 bases, the J end by 4 bases, with 21 bases between. The CDR3 sequence is 14 residues long. The CDR3 loop reads CACDPQAVVYEQYF. CDR3 bases: TGTGCCTGTGACCCGCAGGCGGTGGTGTACGAGCAGTACTTC.

The CDR3, as DNA: TGTGCCAGCAGTTACTCGAAAGGGCTAGCGGGAGTGAATGAGCAGTACTTC. Translation: CASSYSKGLAGVNEQYF. The V gene is TRBV6-2 or TRBV6-3, the J gene TRBJ2-4, with TRBD2 matching over 10 bases. CDR1 MNHEY and CDR2 SVGEGT come from the germline V gene. CDR3 size: 17 residues. V lost 0 bases to trimming and J lost 13 bases; unmatched junction nucleotides: 15.

The genes are TRBV7-2 and TRBJ1-3; D not certain. The V end was cut by 3 bases, the J end by 0 bases, with 9 bases between. The CDR3 totals 15 residues. Germline V gives CDR1 SGHTA, CDR2 FQGNSA. This CDR3 reads CASSFSGNSGNTIYF. The CDR3 region has the DNA TGTGCCAGCAGCTTTTCCGGGAACTCTGGAAACACCATATATTTT.

This clonotype was seen ten or more times. J is TRBJ2-1 and V is TRBV29-1; D possibly corresponds to TRBD2 (5 bases). V dropped 4 bases and J dropped 2 bases, with 9 bases sitting between them. Germline loops: CDR1 SQVTM, CDR2 ANQGSEA. The CDR3 runs 13 residues. Here the CDR3 reads CSVGTAPYNEQFF. CDR3 bases: TGCAGCGTTGGGACTGCCCCCTACAATGAGCAGTTCTTC.

With regard to this clonotype: A much larger clone differs from this one at a single base, so this may be a read error. V gene TRBV24-1 combines with J gene TRBJ2-7; D might be TRBD1 (6 bases). The CDR3 runs 13 residues. The V gene lost 5 bases and the J gene lost 7 bases, with 14 bases spanning the gap. Germline V gene sequence: CDR1 KGHDR, CDR2 SFDVKD. CDR3 sequence: CATSAVRDNEQYF. In DNA form, the CDR3 reads TGTGCCACCAGTGCTGTTAGGGACAATGAGCAGTACTTC.

This rearrangement joins TRBV7-2 to TRBJ2-3; 9 bases align to TRBD2. V trimming: 1 base; J trimming: 2 bases; junction bases outside the gene matches: 7. In germline, CDR1 is SGHTA, CDR2 FQGNSA. The CDR3 is 17 amino acids. The CDR3 coding sequence is TGTGCCAGCAGCTTAGTGGCTAGCGGGGCCAACACAGATACGCAGTATTTT. This translates into CASSLVASGANTDTQYF.

The V and J genes are TRBV24-1 and TRBJ2-5; TRBD1 matches at 9 bases. J gave up 6 bases and V 3 bases, and 7 bases lay outside the gene matches. Per the germline V gene, CDR1 is KGHDR and CDR2 is SFDVKD. The CDR3 is 15 residues long. As DNA, the CDR3 is TGTGCCACCAGTGATACACAGGGGGCGAGGCAGACCCAGTACTTC. Amino acids: CATSDTQGARQTQYF.

Of note for this clonotype: A much larger clone differs by one base, so this may be a read error. This rearrangement joins TRBV7-2 to TRBJ2-1, with D uncertain. The J call is doubtful: the DNA matches TRBJ2-7 better. This CDR3 is 14 amino acids long. CDR1 is SGHTA and CDR2 is FQGNSA in the germline V gene. The CDR3 sequence: CASSQHTFYNEQYF. The CDR3 region has the DNA TGTGCCAGCAGCCAACATACCTTCTACAATGAGCAGTACTTC.

This chain's CDR3 is CASSPSRAYNQPQHF. In nucleotides, the CDR3 is TGTGCCAGCTCACCAAGCAGGGCTTACAATCAGCCCCAGCATTTT. The chain uses TRBV18 and TRBJ1-5; D possibly corresponds to TRBD1 (5 bases). The CDR3 is 15 residues long. Trimming shortened V by 2 bases and J by 3 bases, and 11 bases separated the two germline ends. The germline V gene has CDR1 KGHSH and CDR2 LQKENI.